A selection of T cell receptor beta chains follows, all from one sample in a study of spatial heterogeneity in lung cancer. TCRdb redid the calling of the 5' RACE reads with MiXCR, one entry per CDR3 protein. The sample comprises roughly 48,000 distinct CDR3 sequences, roughly 5.2% of which are singletons, and 11% rests with the top ten. The source material was PBMCs, sampled at surgery. The receptors originated from a male donor with early-stage non-small cell lung cancer. Each CDR3 is given with its conserved first and last residue. The order of the fields is D gene, J gene, V gene, clone size, CDR3 DNA, CDR3 protein. The D gene is left open where the match is weak. Rows may omit the clone size; those that give it use once, few, many or a size class.

D gene: TRBD2
J gene: TRBJ2-4
V gene: TRBV10-2
clone size: few
CDR3 DNA: TGCGCCAGCAGTGTAGCTAGCGGGAGATCGACCATTCAGTACTTC
CDR3 protein: CASSVASGRSTIQYF

D gene: .
J gene: TRBJ1-5
V gene: TRBV6-2/TRBV6-3
clone size: .
CDR3 DNA: TGTGCCAGCAGTTATTCTGACAGAAGTAATCAGCCCCAGCATTTT
CDR3 protein: CASSYSDRSNQPQHF

D gene: TRBD2
J gene: TRBJ2-3
V gene: TRBV19
clone size: .
CDR3 DNA: TGTGCCAGTAGTCCTAAACTAGCGGGAGTGACAGATACGCAGTATTTT
CDR3 protein: CASSPKLAGVTDTQYF

D gene: TRBD1
J gene: TRBJ1-5
V gene: TRBV20-1
clone size: .
CDR3 DNA: TGCTCACAGGGGGCTAGCAATCAGCCCCAGCATTTT
CDR3 protein: CSQGASNQPQHF

D gene: TRBD1
J gene: TRBJ1-1
V gene: TRBV29-1
clone size: many
CDR3 DNA: TGCAGCGTTACGACAGGGGAAGGAACTGAAGCTTTCTTT
CDR3 protein: CSVTTGEGTEAFF

D gene: TRBD2
J gene: TRBJ2-1
V gene: TRBV5-1
clone size: many
CDR3 DNA: TGCGCCAGCAGTGAGGGACTAGCTTACAATGAGCAGTTCTTC
CDR3 protein: CASSEGLAYNEQFF

D gene: TRBD2
J gene: TRBJ2-7
V gene: TRBV27
clone size: .
CDR3 DNA: TGTGCCAGCAGGGGACTAGCGGGATCCTACGTGCAGTACTTC
CDR3 protein: CASRGLAGSYVQYF

D gene: .
J gene: TRBJ2-7
V gene: TRBV4-2
clone size: medium-sized
CDR3 DNA: TGTGCCAGCAGCCTTCGACAGGAAAGCTCCTACGAGCAGTACTTC
CDR3 protein: CASSLRQESSYEQYF

D gene: .
J gene: TRBJ1-1
V gene: TRBV5-6
clone size: few
CDR3 DNA: TGTGCCAGCAGCTTGAGGGGACTGATGAACACTGAAGCTTTCTTT
CDR3 protein: CASSLRGLMNTEAFF

D gene: .
J gene: TRBJ1-4
V gene: TRBV12-3/TRBV12-4
clone size: many
CDR3 DNA: TGTGCCAGCAGTTTAGGTTCCGGGATAGAACTGTTTTTT
CDR3 protein: CASSLGSGIELFF

D gene: .
J gene: TRBJ2-3
V gene: TRBV7-2
clone size: many
CDR3 DNA: TGTGCCAGCAACCAGAACCCCACAGATACGCAGTATTTT
CDR3 protein: CASNQNPTDTQYF

D gene: TRBD1
J gene: TRBJ2-2
V gene: TRBV5-1
clone size: many
CDR3 DNA: TGCGCCAGCAGCTACGACAGGGCCCCCACCGGGGAGCTGTTTTTT
CDR3 protein: CASSYDRAPTGELFF

D gene: TRBD2
J gene: TRBJ2-7
V gene: TRBV9
clone size: many
CDR3 DNA: TGTGCCAGCAGCGTAGGACTAGCGGGCTACGAGCAGTACTTC
CDR3 protein: CASSVGLAGYEQYF

D gene: TRBD2
J gene: TRBJ2-7
V gene: TRBV10-3
clone size: many
CDR3 DNA: TGTGCCATCAGTGAGCCGGGACTAGCGTGGGAGCAGTACTTC
CDR3 protein: CAISEPGLAWEQYF

D gene: .
J gene: TRBJ2-2
V gene: TRBV5-1
clone size: few
CDR3 DNA: TGCGCCAGCAGCTTGGAGGGCAGCACCGGGGAGCTGTTTTTT
CDR3 protein: CASSLEGSTGELFF

D gene: TRBD2
J gene: TRBJ2-4
V gene: TRBV7-2
clone size: many
CDR3 DNA: TGTGCCAGCAGCTGGGAGGGTGTAAACATTCAGTACTTC
CDR3 protein: CASSWEGVNIQYF

D gene: .
J gene: TRBJ2-3
V gene: TRBV7-2
clone size: many
CDR3 DNA: TGTGCCAGCAGCTTAAAGGGCCCCCAGGATACGCAGTATTTT
CDR3 protein: CASSLKGPQDTQYF

D gene: .
J gene: TRBJ2-7
V gene: TRBV18
clone size: few
CDR3 DNA: TGTGCCAGCTCACCACGGGGACCTGACGAGCAGTACTTC
CDR3 protein: CASSPRGPDEQYF

D gene: .
J gene: TRBJ1-1
V gene: TRBV20-1
clone size: many
CDR3 DNA: TGCAGAACCTCGAGGGGGTCCCCGGACGCTGAAGCTTTCTTT
CDR3 protein: CRTSRGSPDAEAFF

D gene: .
J gene: TRBJ1-1
V gene: TRBV10-3
clone size: many
CDR3 DNA: TGTGCCATCAGTGCGTCAGGGAGTTTCAGCACTGAAGCTTTCTTT
CDR3 protein: CAISASGSFSTEAFF

D gene: TRBD1
J gene: TRBJ2-1
V gene: TRBV9
clone size: many
CDR3 DNA: TGTGCCAGCAGCGTAGCGGGGACAGGGGGCCACAATGAGCAGTTCTTC
CDR3 protein: CASSVAGTGGHNEQFF

D gene: TRBD2
J gene: TRBJ2-3
V gene: TRBV20-1
clone size: many
CDR3 DNA: TGCAGTGCTAGAGATCCCAGCGGGAGTAGTACAGATACGCAGTATTTT
CDR3 protein: CSARDPSGSSTDTQYF

D gene: .
J gene: TRBJ2-6
V gene: TRBV2
clone size: many
CDR3 DNA: TGTGCCAGCAGTGAGTGGCTTCGGGCCAACGTCCTGACTTTC
CDR3 protein: CASSEWLRANVLTF

D gene: TRBD1
J gene: TRBJ2-2
V gene: TRBV20-1
clone size: many
CDR3 DNA: TGCAGTGCACGGAAGACAGGGTTTACCGGGGAGCTGTTTTTT
CDR3 protein: CSARKTGFTGELFF

D gene: TRBD1
J gene: TRBJ2-1
V gene: TRBV11-3
clone size: many
CDR3 DNA: TGTGCCAGCAGCTCTCAGACAGGGGGACGTAATGAGCAGTTCTTC
CDR3 protein: CASSSQTGGRNEQFF

D gene: TRBD2
J gene: TRBJ2-7
V gene: TRBV6-5
clone size: many
CDR3 DNA: TGTGCCAGCAGTCCGGGACTAGCGGGAGCCCGGTTGATCAACGAGCAGTACTTC
CDR3 protein: CASSPGLAGARLINEQYF

D gene: .
J gene: TRBJ1-6
V gene: TRBV6-5
clone size: many
CDR3 DNA: TGTGCCAGCACCCAACGGGGTTCTGATTCACCCCTCCACTTT
CDR3 protein: CASTQRGSDSPLHF

D gene: .
J gene: TRBJ2-2
V gene: TRBV7-7
clone size: many
CDR3 DNA: TGTGCTAGCAGCTTAAAGAGGAGTTCCGGGGAGCTGTTTTTT
CDR3 protein: CASSLKRSSGELFF

D gene: .
J gene: TRBJ1-2
V gene: TRBV7-2
clone size: .
CDR3 DNA: TGTGCCAGCAGCGAAGCGGCCAGGGTTGCCTATGGCTACACCTTC
CDR3 protein: CASSEAARVAYGYTF

D gene: TRBD2
J gene: TRBJ2-3
V gene: TRBV15
clone size: many
CDR3 DNA: TGTGCCACCAGCATCTCGGCGGGACTAGGAGCAGATACGCAGTATTTT
CDR3 protein: CATSISAGLGADTQYF

D gene: .
J gene: TRBJ2-1
V gene: TRBV12-3/TRBV12-4
clone size: many
CDR3 DNA: TGTGCCAGCAGTTTACCGAATGAGCAGTTCTTC
CDR3 protein: CASSLPNEQFF

D gene: .
J gene: TRBJ2-1
V gene: TRBV12-3/TRBV12-4
clone size: many
CDR3 DNA: TGTGCCAGCAGTCTTAGCGGTAGCTCCTACAATGAGCAGTTCTTC
CDR3 protein: CASSLSGSSYNEQFF

D gene: .
J gene: TRBJ2-2
V gene: TRBV2
clone size: many
CDR3 DNA: TGTGCCAGCAGTGGAGACAGAACCGGGGAGCTGTTTTTT
CDR3 protein: CASSGDRTGELFF

D gene: TRBD1
J gene: TRBJ1-2
V gene: TRBV12-3/TRBV12-4
clone size: many
CDR3 DNA: TGTGCCAGCAGTTTAGGAGCTGGGACAGGGCTCAACTATGGCTACACCTTC
CDR3 protein: CASSLGAGTGLNYGYTF

D gene: TRBD1
J gene: TRBJ1-6
V gene: TRBV5-1
clone size: many
CDR3 DNA: TGCGCCAGCAGCTTGGCAGGGGGATCACCCCTCCACTTT
CDR3 protein: CASSLAGGSPLHF

D gene: .
J gene: TRBJ2-7
V gene: TRBV5-6
clone size: .
CDR3 DNA: TGTGCCAGCAGCCTACCGACCTACGAGCAGTACTTC
CDR3 protein: CASSLPTYEQYF